The source of this T cell receptor beta chain is a study of shared clonotypes between healthy human individuals. Around 32,000 T cell genomes, or roughly 180 ng DNA, went into the sorted-subset replicate PCRs. Produced via immunoSEQ multiplex PCR; TCRdb's table is partial and in-frame only. The table includes some 680,000 clones, around four fifths detected once. The sample holds a few counts of this clone. The antigen remains undetermined. Study-level findings and limits: A handful of donors had around 5.2% of their naive CD4 clonotypes in common.

Germline CDR1 GTSNPN, CDR2 SVGIG (reference sequence). Trimming removed 2 bases from V and 1 base from J, with 11 bases in between. The CDR3 has 14 amino acids. The genes are TRBV30 and TRBJ1-1; weak D call: TRBD1 (5 bases). The sample taken for sequencing was memory CD4+ T cells sorted from blood. Subset defined: CD45RA-negative fraction. The TCR comes from a woman aged 25 to 45 in good health. CDR3 loop: CAWSRDSRNTEAFF. The CDR3 DNA reads as TGTGCCTGGAGTCGGGACTCAAGGAACACTGAAGCTTTCTTT.